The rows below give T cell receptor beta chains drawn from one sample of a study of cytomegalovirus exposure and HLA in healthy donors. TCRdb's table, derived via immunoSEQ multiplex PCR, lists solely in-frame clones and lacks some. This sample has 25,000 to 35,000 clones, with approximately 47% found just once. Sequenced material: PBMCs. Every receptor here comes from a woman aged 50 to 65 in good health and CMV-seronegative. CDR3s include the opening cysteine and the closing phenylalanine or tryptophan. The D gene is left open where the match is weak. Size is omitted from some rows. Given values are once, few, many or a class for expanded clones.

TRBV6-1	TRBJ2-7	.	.	TGTGCCAGCAGTGACAGGGCAAGGGTTGGGGGGTACGAGCAGTACTTC	CASSDRARVGGYEQYF
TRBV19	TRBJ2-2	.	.	.	CASTSDRGRSTGELFF
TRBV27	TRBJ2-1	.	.	TGTGCCAGCAGTACCCCCGAGTCTATCTCCTACAATGAGCAGTTCTTC	CASSTPESISYNEQFF
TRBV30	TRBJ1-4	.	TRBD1	TGTGCCTGGAGGGCCCGCGACAGGGGCGGGGGTGCAACTAATGAAAAACTGTTTTTT	CAWRARDRGGGATNEKLFF
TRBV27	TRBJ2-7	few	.	TGTGCCAGCAGTTTACAGGGACTCCCCTACGAGCAGTACTTC	CASSLQGLPYEQYF
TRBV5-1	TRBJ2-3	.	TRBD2	TGCGCCAGCCGACTGGCGGGAGAGACAGATACGCAGTATTTT	CASRLAGETDTQYF
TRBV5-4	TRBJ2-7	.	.	TGTGCCAGCAGCGCCCGGTTTGTCGCCGAGCAGTACTTC	CASSARFVAEQYF
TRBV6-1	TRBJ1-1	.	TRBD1	TGTGCCAGCAGTGACCGACAGGGACGGACTGAAGCTTTCTTT	CASSDRQGRTEAFF
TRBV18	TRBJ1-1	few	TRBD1	TGTGCCAGCTCACCATCCTGGGACAGGGAAGCTTTCTTT	CASSPSWDREAFF
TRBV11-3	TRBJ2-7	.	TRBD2	TGTGCCAGCAGCTTGAGCGGGAGCTTCGACGAGCAGTACTTC	CASSLSGSFDEQYF
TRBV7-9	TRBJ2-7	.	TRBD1	TGTGCCAGCAGCTTCAGAGGGGGCGGCGAGCAGTACTTC	CASSFRGGGEQYF
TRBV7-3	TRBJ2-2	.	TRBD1	TGTGCCAGCAGCCCACAGGGGTCCGGGGAGCTGTTTTTT	CASSPQGSGELFF
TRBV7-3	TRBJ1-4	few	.	TGTGCCAGCAGCGTAATTGGGGGCAATAATGAAAAACTGTTTTTT	CASSVIGGNNEKLFF
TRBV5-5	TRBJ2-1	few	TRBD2	TGTGCCAGCAGCTTGGGTTCGGGACTAGGGGCCCGTGAGCAGTTCTTC	CASSLGSGLGAREQFF
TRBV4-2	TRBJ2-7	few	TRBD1	TGTGCCAGCAGCGAGGGGACAGGGACGGTCGAGCAGTACTTC	CASSEGTGTVEQYF
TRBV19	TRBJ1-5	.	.	TGTGCCAGTAGTATTCAGAGGAGTTACCAGCCCCAGCATTTT	CASSIQRSYQPQHF